This T cell receptor beta chain was sequenced during a study of T-cell reconstitution after alpha-beta-depleted transplantation in children. General study findings and limits: Several hundred graft clones that had expanded were reportedly the source of alpha-beta T cells about two months after transplant. Newly produced T cells mostly accounted for T-cell counts and diversity one year post-transplant. Several patients had high TCRbeta diversity at day 60; it came from surviving recipient T cells and thymic progenitors.

V lost 5 bases, J lost 0 bases, and 10 bases stayed unmatched. Germline CDR1 and CDR2: KGHDR and SFDVKD. The CDR3 covers 17 residues. This clonotype was seen a handful of times. The antigen is undetermined. The TCRbeta library incorporated unique molecular identifiers. MiXCR was run by TCRdb on the PCR reads, yielding one entry per CDR3 protein. This table holds about 130,000 distinct CDR3 sequences, around 9.8% found once. The source was PBMCs, mostly from graft donor cells, collected 180 days after TCRalphabeta/CD19-depleted stem cell transplant. The clonotype comes from a girl in the first two years of life who had a stem cell transplant for combined immunodeficiency, so the T cells may come from the graft donor. V is TRBV24-1 and J is TRBJ1-2; 8 bases line up with TRBD1. The CDR3 sequence: CATSGTTGDQSNYGYTF. The CDR3, as DNA: TGTGCCACCAGTGGAACGACAGGGGATCAATCTAACTATGGCTACACCTTC.